These T cell receptor beta chains were read from a single sample in a study of T cell responses to AZD1222 COVID-19 vaccine. Using immunoSEQ multiplex PCR, the repertoire was profiled, and TCRdb retains in-frame clones only, with some absent. The repertoire includes roughly 160,000 clones, 92% of them detected once, and about 4.6% sits in the top ten. The material was peripheral blood, obtained on day 0 of MenACWY control vaccination. Receptors originate from an adult in good health. Each CDR3 is given with its conserved first and last residue. D genes are given only for firm matches. Part of the rows lack a size; the others show once, few, many or a class for expanded clones.

clone size	J gene	V gene	D gene	CDR3 DNA	CDR3 protein
.	TRBJ2-7	TRBV9	.	TGTGCCAGCAGCGTATCGTTAGGCTACGAGCAGTACTTC	CASSVSLGYEQYF
once	TRBJ2-3	TRBV28	TRBD1	TGTGCCAGCAGTCCCCTTAGCGCCAGGGGGCATTTT	CASSPLSARGHF
.	TRBJ1-5	TRBV7-2	.	TGTGCCAGCAGCTCCCTCAATCAGCCCCAGCATTTT	CASSSLNQPQHF
.	TRBJ2-1	TRBV4-3	.	TGCGCCAGCAGCCTCGGACTCGCCTACAATGAGCAGTTCTTC	CASSLGLAYNEQFF
once	TRBJ1-2	TRBV29-1	.	TGCAGCGTCGGTGGGGGGAACTATGGCTACACCTTC	CSVGGGNYGYTF
.	TRBJ1-1	TRBV6-4	TRBD1	TGTGCCAGCAGTGACTCCGACAGGGGAACTGAAGCTTTCTTT	CASSDSDRGTEAFF
few	TRBJ1-3	TRBV30	.	TGTGCCGCCAAGGGAGACACTCCTGGAAACACCATATATTTT	CAAKGDTPGNTIYF
once	TRBJ2-1	TRBV5-6	.	TGTGCCAGCAGCCTGGCGGGACAGCCGTTCTTC	CASSLAGQPFF
once	TRBJ2-2	TRBV11-2	.	TGTGCCAGCAGCCTCTTGTTATCGAACACCGGGGAGCTGTTTTTT	CASSLLLSNTGELFF
.	TRBJ1-6	TRBV5-5	.	TGTGCCAGCAGCCAGTCGGACCCTGGATCCTATAATTCACCCCTCCACTTT	CASSQSDPGSYNSPLHF
.	TRBJ2-3	TRBV7-9	.	TGTGCCAGCAGCTCCGCAGGCACAGATACGCAGTATTTT	CASSSAGTDTQYF
.	TRBJ1-5	TRBV6-4	TRBD1	TGTGCCATCCCTCCGGGACAGGTTAAAAATCAGCCCCAGCATTTT	CAIPPGQVKNQPQHF
.	TRBJ2-7	TRBV11-2	.	TGTGCCAGCAGCCCTAGATCTGGGAGTTACGAGCAGTACTTC	CASSPRSGSYEQYF
.	TRBJ1-1	TRBV7-9	.	TGTGCCAGCAGCTTTCAGGGATGGGGCACTGAAGCTTTCTTT	CASSFQGWGTEAFF
once	TRBJ2-1	TRBV24-1	TRBD2	TGTGCCACCAGTGACTTCTTATCGGGGGGGTCCCATGAGCAGTTCTTC	CATSDFLSGGSHEQFF
.	TRBJ1-1	TRBV4-2	.	TGTGCCAGCAGCCAAGACCCAGGTTTGAACACTGAAGCTTTCTTT	CASSQDPGLNTEAFF
.	TRBJ2-1	TRBV21-1	.	TGTGCCAGCAGATCTGGGAGGACCGAGGCCCACTCCAATGAGCAGTTCTTC	CASRSGRTEAHSNEQFF
.	TRBJ1-5	TRBV27	TRBD1	TGTGCCAGCAGTTCCAACAGGGGAAACCAGCCCCAGCATTTT	CASSSNRGNQPQHF
.	TRBJ2-5	TRBV6-6	TRBD1	TGTGCCAGCAGCCAAGCTCGGACAGGGGACCAAGAGACCCAGTACTTC	CASSQARTGDQETQYF
.	TRBJ2-1	TRBV6-5	.	TGTGCCAGCAGTTTGCTAGGGAGGGAGCAGTTCTTC	CASSLLGREQFF
.	TRBJ1-1	TRBV9	.	TGTGCCAGCAGCGAAGAGGGGCTAACTGAAGCTTTCTTT	CASSEEGLTEAFF
.	TRBJ2-2	TRBV5-1	.	TGCGCCAGCAGGCAGACAGGGAACACCGGGGAGCTGTTTTTT	CASRQTGNTGELFF
.	TRBJ1-6	TRBV19	.	TGTGCCAGTAGTCCGCCCGGTAATTCACCCCTCCACTTT	CASSPPGNSPLHF
.	TRBJ2-3	TRBV24-1	TRBD1	TGTGCCACCAGTGTTCGGGACAGGGGGACAGATACGCAGTATTTT	CATSVRDRGTDTQYF
.	TRBJ1-6	TRBV21-1	.	TGTGCCAGCAGCAAAGAGGACAGCTCCTATAATTCACCCCTCCACTTT	CASSKEDSSYNSPLHF
.	TRBJ1-5	TRBV30	.	TGTGCCTGGAGTGTGTCCTTACTAAATCAGCCCCAGCATTTT	CAWSVSLLNQPQHF
.	TRBJ1-1	TRBV27	.	TGTGCCAGCAGTTTCGGGGGAAACACTGAAGCTTTCTTT	CASSFGGNTEAFF
.	TRBJ1-1	TRBV5-1	.	TGCGCCAGCAGCGTGGAGGGGGGCACTGAAGCTTTCTTT	CASSVEGGTEAFF
.	TRBJ1-5	TRBV6-1	.	TGTGCCAGCAGTGATAGGGGCAATCAGCCCCAGCATTTT	CASSDRGNQPQHF
.	TRBJ1-4	TRBV30	TRBD1	TGTGCCTGGACCCCGGGACAGGGTAATGAAAAACTGTTTTTT	CAWTPGQGNEKLFF
.	TRBJ2-1	TRBV28	.	TGTGCCAGCAGCCCCCTACCCCCACGCAATGAGCAGTTCTTC	CASSPLPPRNEQFF
.	TRBJ1-2	TRBV28	TRBD1	TGTGCCAGCAGACCACAGGGGACCTATGGCTACACCTTC	CASRPQGTYGYTF
.	TRBJ2-2	TRBV30	.	TGTGCCTGGAGTGTGCAGGGGCTCGGGGAGCTGTTTTTT	CAWSVQGLGELFF
.	TRBJ1-2	TRBV27	TRBD1	TGTGCCAGCAGGCCCACAGGGGGCGGTTTGGTTGGCTACACCTTC	CASRPTGGGLVGYTF
.	TRBJ1-2	TRBV7-2	.	TGTGCCAGCAGCTTAGATATGACAGTCCTCGACTATGGCTACACCTTC	CASSLDMTVLDYGYTF
.	TRBJ1-5	TRBV30	.	TGTGCCTGGAGTGTAGAAACGAATCAGCCCCAGCATTTT	CAWSVETNQPQHF
.	TRBJ2-3	TRBV6-5	.	TGTGCCAGCAGCCCCAGGGGTGGTAGCACAGATACGCAGTATTTT	CASSPRGGSTDTQYF
.	TRBJ1-5	TRBV18	.	TGTGCCAGCTCTCCCCAGAGGACAGCAAATAGCAATCAGCCCCAGCATTTT	CASSPQRTANSNQPQHF
.	TRBJ2-7	TRBV5-1	TRBD1	TGCGCCAGCAGCCCGGGACAGGGTTTCGACGAGCAGTACTTC	CASSPGQGFDEQYF
.	TRBJ1-1	TRBV19	.	TGTGCCAGTAGTATCCGAGGACGGGACACTGAAGCTTTCTTT	CASSIRGRDTEAFF
.	TRBJ2-5	TRBV6-5	.	TGTGCCAGCAGCCGTGGCCTAGAACGGCGAGAGACCCAGTACTTC	CASSRGLERRETQYF
.	TRBJ1-1	TRBV7-9	.	TGTGCCAGCAGCCCACCCAGGGGTGGAACTGAAGCTTTCTTT	CASSPPRGGTEAFF
once	TRBJ2-5	TRBV11-3	.	TGTGCCAGCAGCAACCCGGGCCAAGAGACCCAGTACTTC	CASSNPGQETQYF
.	TRBJ2-3	TRBV2	TRBD2	TGTGCCAGCAGTGGGGGGGGACTAGCGGACACAGATACGCAGTATTTT	CASSGGGLADTDTQYF
.	TRBJ1-2	TRBV2	.	TGTGCCAGCAGTGAAGAGGCACCTAACTATGGCTACACCTTC	CASSEEAPNYGYTF
.	TRBJ2-7	TRBV11-2	.	TGTGCCAGCAGCTTAGTAGGCGGAATGCTGGGGGAGCAGTACTTC	CASSLVGGMLGEQYF
.	TRBJ2-3	TRBV5-4	.	TGTGCCAGCAGCTTGCTCACCACAGATACGCAGTATTTT	CASSLLTTDTQYF
.	TRBJ1-4	TRBV19	.	TGTGCCAGTAGTACCCCTCAGGGGTTGTGGGAAAAACTGTTTTTT	CASSTPQGLWEKLFF
.	TRBJ1-5	TRBV11-2	.	TGTGCCAGCAGCCGGGGACATAATAGCAATCAGCCCCAGCATTTT	CASSRGHNSNQPQHF